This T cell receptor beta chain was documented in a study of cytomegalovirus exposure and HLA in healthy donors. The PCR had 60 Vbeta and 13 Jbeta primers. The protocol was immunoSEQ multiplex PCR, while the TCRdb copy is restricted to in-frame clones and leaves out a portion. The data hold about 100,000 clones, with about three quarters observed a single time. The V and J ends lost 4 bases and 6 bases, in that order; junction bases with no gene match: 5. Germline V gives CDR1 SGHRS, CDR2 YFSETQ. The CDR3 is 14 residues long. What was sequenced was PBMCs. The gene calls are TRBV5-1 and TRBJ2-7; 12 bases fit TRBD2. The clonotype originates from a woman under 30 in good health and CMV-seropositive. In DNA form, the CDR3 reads TGCGCCAGCAGCCCCGGACTAGCGGGACTCGAGCAGTACTTC. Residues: CASSPGLAGLEQYF.